Included here is one TCR beta chain sequence, with context. Its antigen remains unidentified. Its ends do not fully match the called genes, so a read error is possible. Genomic DNA, the template, was used for profiling of the TCR beta VDJ and CDR3. TCRdb reprocessed the reads via MiXCR and lists one record per CDR3 protein. Here the sample spans approximately 99,000 distinct CDR3 sequences, 51% being singletons. These data originate in a study of CD8+CD57+ T cells in acquired aplastic anemia. Study-level background: Average DNA yield from sorted CD4+ and CD8+ cells was approximately 3 ug. Healthy donor CD4+ cell samples had a mean of about 10 million reads.

The germline CDR1 and CDR2 sequences are LNHNV and YYDKDF (reference sequence). The CDR3 loop spans 14 amino acids. Overall study findings and caveats: Sharing between patients and controls was observed for some 27 CD8+ CDR3 sequences.

Sequences were obtained from sorted CD4+, CD8+, or CD8+CD57+ T cells (not recorded which) from PBMCs. The chain uses TRBV15 and TRBJ1-2; D is unresolved. This receptor was identified in a human donor in good health, serving as a control. The DNA of the CDR3 is TGTGCCACCTTTGGGTCAGAAACTAACCATGGCTACACCTTC. It specifies CATFGSETNHGYTF.